One T cell receptor (beta chain) is described in this entry. No antigen is known for it. The record originates from a study of beta chain features in type 1 diabetes. The whole isolated RNA underwent reverse transcription, so sequencing captured expressed TCRB transcripts. The method was immunoSEQ multiplex PCR; TCRdb's version includes in-frame clones alone and lacks a portion of them. The repertoire holds more than 250,000 clones, about 15% seen once, with less than 0.02% in the top ten. Broader study findings: Researchers report that Type 1 diabetes patients had moderately but significantly shorter TCRB CDR3s across all four CD4+ subsets.

The germline V gene has CDR1 SGHDT and CDR2 YYEEEE. V shed 5 bases, J shed 9 bases, and the junction held 4 bases outside the gene matches. The CDR3 runs 12 residues. This receptor was identified in a man aged 18-30 years with type 1 diabetes. This chain uses TRBV5-6 with TRBJ1-5; 8 bases align to TRBD1. Sequencing input: naive CD4+ T cells from blood. The CDR3 DNA sequence: TGTGCCAGCAGTGGGACAGGACTGCCCCAGCATTTT. It yields the protein CASSGTGLPQHF.